The entry below gives a single TCR beta chain sequence along with its context. Its antigen remains unknown. This sample was taken from a study of neoadjuvant anti-PD-1 for oral cavity cancer. Overall study context: Nivolumab at 3 mg/kg was mostly given biweekly, three to four doses, pre-surgery. Notes on the study in general: Each response group had just a few patients in TCR analyses.

Sequencing used immunoSEQ multiplex PCR; TCRdb keeps in-frame clones, though not all of them. The table has around 8,000 clones, around 63% seen once. The CDR3 is 13 amino acids. V lost 8 bases and J 3 bases, leaving 14 bases between the germline ends. In germline, CDR1 is SNHLY, CDR2 FYNNEI. Time point in this sample: after neoadjuvant nivolumab, at surgical resection. Stage II-IVA oral cavity squamous cell carcinoma was new and untreated by systemic or radiation therapy. This TCR was sampled from a person between 40 and 85 years old with oral cavity squamous cell carcinoma. This chain connects TRBV2 to TRBJ2-7, with D possibly matching TRBD2 (5 bases). The source was PBMCs, collected after nivolumab (anti-PD-1) treatment. In nucleotides, the CDR3 is TGTGCCAGCGGTATGGACTTTTACTACGAGCAGTACTTC. It yields the protein CASGMDFYYEQYF.